This T cell receptor (beta chain) was observed in a study of blood T cell repertoires in COVID-19. Study as a whole: Acute-phase and convalescent COVID-19 samples originated in the United States, Italy and Spain. PBMCs, B-cell-depleted T cells, or T cells provided the cDNA or gDNA that made up the material.

The Seattle patients joined while their infection was active and were tracked longitudinally afterward. Trimming left V 1 base short and J 5 bases short, with 11 bases between. Germline CDR1 is SEHNR and CDR2 is FQNEAQ (reference sequence). The CDR3 has 15 amino acids. Original processing methods: Reference gene primer amplification gave nucleated cell count estimates. Repertoires were generated with immunoSEQ multiplex PCR, while TCRdb's copy carries only in-frame clones and drops some. The V and J calls and the clone size are those of that table, but D and trimming were determined from the DNA. This sample has 350,000 or so clones; around 89% occur once, and the top ten carry around 1.6%.

The chain joins TRBV7-9 to TRBJ1-4; no reliable D call. This receptor was identified in a woman aged 25 to 39 with COVID-19, enrolled during active disease. Input material: peripheral blood. CDR3 residues: CASSLVAGRNEKLFF. CDR3 DNA: TGTGCCAGCAGCTTAGTGGCAGGTAGAAATGAAAAACTGTTTTTT.